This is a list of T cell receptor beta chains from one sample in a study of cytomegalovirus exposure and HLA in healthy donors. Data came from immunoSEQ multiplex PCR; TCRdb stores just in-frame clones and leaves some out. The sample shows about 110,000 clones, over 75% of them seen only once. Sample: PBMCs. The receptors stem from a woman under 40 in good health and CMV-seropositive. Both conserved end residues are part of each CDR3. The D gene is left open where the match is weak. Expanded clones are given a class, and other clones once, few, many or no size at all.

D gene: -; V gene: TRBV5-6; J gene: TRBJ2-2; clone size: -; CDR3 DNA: TGTGCCAGCAGCCCCGGACTGAGAAACACCGGGGAGCTGTTTTTT; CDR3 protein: CASSPGLRNTGELFF
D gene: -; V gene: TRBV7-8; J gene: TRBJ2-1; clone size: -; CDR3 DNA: TGTGCCAGCAGCCCCGCCCAGATTGAGCAGTTCTTC; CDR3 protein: CASSPAQIEQFF
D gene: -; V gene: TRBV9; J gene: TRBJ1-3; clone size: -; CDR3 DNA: TGTGCCAGCAGCGTAACAACAGGGTTCGGAAACACCATATATTTT; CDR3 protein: CASSVTTGFGNTIYF
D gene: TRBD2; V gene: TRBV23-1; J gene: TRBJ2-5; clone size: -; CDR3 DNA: TGCGCCAGCAGTCAAGTCCGTGGGACCCCCCCGGCGGGGGTCCTCCAAGAGACCCAGTACTTC; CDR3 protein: CASSQVRGTPPAGVLQETQYF
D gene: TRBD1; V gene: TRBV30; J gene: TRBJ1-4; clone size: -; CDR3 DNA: TGTGCCTGGAGCGGACAGAAACAGGGGTTCGGTGAAAAACTGTTTTTT; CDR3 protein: CAWSGQKQGFGEKLFF
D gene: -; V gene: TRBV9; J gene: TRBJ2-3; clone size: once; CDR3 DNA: TGTGCCAGCAGCGTCTCTGGCGGTACGCAGTATTTT; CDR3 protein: CASSVSGGTQYF
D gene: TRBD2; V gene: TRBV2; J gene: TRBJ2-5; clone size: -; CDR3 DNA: TGTGCCAGCAGAAGTCGGACTAGCGGGAGTGGAGAGACCCAGTACTTC; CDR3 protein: CASRSRTSGSGETQYF
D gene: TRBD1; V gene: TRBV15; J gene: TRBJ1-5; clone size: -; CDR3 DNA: TGTGCCACCAGCAGAGGGGCACAGGGGCTTCGACAGCCCCAGCATTTT; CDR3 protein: CATSRGAQGLRQPQHF
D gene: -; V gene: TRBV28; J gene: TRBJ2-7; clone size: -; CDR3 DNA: TGTGCCAGCAACGGGCCGTCCGGCCAGGGGAGATACGAGCAGTACTTC; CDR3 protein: CASNGPSGQGRYEQYF
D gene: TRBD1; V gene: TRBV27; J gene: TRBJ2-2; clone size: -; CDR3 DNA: TGTGCCAGTGCACCCGGACAGGGGCCGAACACCGGGGAGCTGTTTTTT; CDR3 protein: CASAPGQGPNTGELFF
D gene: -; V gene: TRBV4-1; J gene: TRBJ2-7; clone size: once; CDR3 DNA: TGCGCCAGCAGCTCTTCTGGAGACGGTCTGAGGGAGCAGTACTTC; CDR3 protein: CASSSSGDGLREQYF
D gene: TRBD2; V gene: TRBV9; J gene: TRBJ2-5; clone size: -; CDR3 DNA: TGTGCCAGCAGCCCGAGCGGGGGGGCGAGCGAGACCCAGTACTTC; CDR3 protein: CASSPSGGASETQYF
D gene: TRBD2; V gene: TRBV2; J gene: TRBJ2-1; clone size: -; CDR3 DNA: TGTGCCGGAACCGGGACTAGCGGGGACAATGAGCAGTTCTTC; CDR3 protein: CAGTGTSGDNEQFF
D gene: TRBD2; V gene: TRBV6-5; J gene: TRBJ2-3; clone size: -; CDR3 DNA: TGTGCCAGCAGGGTAGCGGGGACCACAGATACGCAGTATTTT; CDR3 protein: CASRVAGTTDTQYF
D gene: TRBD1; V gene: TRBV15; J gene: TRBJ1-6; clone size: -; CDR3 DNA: TGTGCCACCAGCCCACGGACAGGGGCCGCTACGAATTCACCCCTCCACTTT; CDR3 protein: CATSPRTGAATNSPLHF
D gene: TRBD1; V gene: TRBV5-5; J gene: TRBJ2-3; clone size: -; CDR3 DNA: TGTGCCAGCAGTTTAGACAGGGGGCCTTGGGATACGCAGTATTTT; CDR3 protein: CASSLDRGPWDTQYF
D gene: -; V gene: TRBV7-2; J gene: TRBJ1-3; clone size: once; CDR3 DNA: TGTGCCAGCAGCTTAGGAGTGACGGACAGAAACACCATATATTTT; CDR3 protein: CASSLGVTDRNTIYF
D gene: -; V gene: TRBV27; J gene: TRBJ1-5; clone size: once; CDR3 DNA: TGTGCCAGCAGTTTATCCGGAGCTTATAGCAATCAGCCCCAGCATTTT; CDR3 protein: CASSLSGAYSNQPQHF
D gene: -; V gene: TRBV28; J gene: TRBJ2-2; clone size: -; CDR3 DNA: TGTGCCAGCAGTTTAGGTCCCAGGGTTATCACCGGGGAGCTGTTTTTT; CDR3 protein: CASSLGPRVITGELFF
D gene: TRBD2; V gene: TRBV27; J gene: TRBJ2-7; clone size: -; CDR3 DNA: TGTGCCAGCAGTATTAGCGGGGTCCTTTACGAGCAGTACTTC; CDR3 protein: CASSISGVLYEQYF
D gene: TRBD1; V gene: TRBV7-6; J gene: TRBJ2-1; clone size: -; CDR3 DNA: TGTGCCAGCAGCTCGGGACAGGGGGCGCAATTAGAGCAGTTCTTC; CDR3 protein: CASSSGQGAQLEQFF
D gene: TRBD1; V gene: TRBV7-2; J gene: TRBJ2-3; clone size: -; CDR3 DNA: TGTGCCAGCAGCCGGGACAGGGGCACAGATACGCAGTATTTT; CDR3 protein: CASSRDRGTDTQYF
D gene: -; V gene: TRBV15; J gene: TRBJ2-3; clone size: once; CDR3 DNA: TGTGCCACCAGCAGAGGACCTGGAGGCACAGATACGCAGTATTTT; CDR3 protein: CATSRGPGGTDTQYF
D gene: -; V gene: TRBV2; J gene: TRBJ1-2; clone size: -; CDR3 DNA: TGTGCCAGCAGCCTCGGGGGGCGATACTATGGCTACACCTTC; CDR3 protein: CASSLGGRYYGYTF
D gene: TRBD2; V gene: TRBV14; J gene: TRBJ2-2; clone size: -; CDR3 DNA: TGTGCCAGCAGCCACCCCCTCGGGAGGGACTACACCGGGGAGCTGTTTTTT; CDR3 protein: CASSHPLGRDYTGELFF